These 32 T cell receptor beta chains share one sample of origin, sequenced in a study of Ad26.COV2.S vaccination and SARS-CoV-2 variants. The repertoire was sequenced with immunoSEQ multiplex PCR; TCRdb's copy has only in-frame clones and lacks some. The sample contains hundreds of thousands of clones, about nine tenths of which appear only once. Regarding treatment: around 19 received Ad26.COV2.S at low or high dose, single or two shots; several received placebo; per-sample allocation not given. Day 63 after the first vaccine or placebo injection was the time point for sampling. Sample: peripheral blood, taken in a trial of Ad26.COV2.S vaccine versus placebo. All receptors derive from a person aged 18-65 years who received the Ad26.COV2.S COVID-19 vaccine or a placebo.

V usage is TRBV7-2 and J usage is TRBJ2-3; the D is unclear. CDR3 length: 16 residues. Germline loops: CDR1 SGHTA, CDR2 FQGNSA. The V gene lost 4 bases and the J gene lost 0 bases, with 14 bases spanning the gap. The DNA for the CDR3 is TGTGCCAGCAGCTCCCCTCAGACCCCTAGCACAGATACGCAGTATTTT. The encoded protein is CASSSPQTPSTDTQYF.

The chain carries TRBV7-2 and TRBJ2-7; D perhaps matches TRBD2 (7 bases). V shed 4 bases and J shed 7 bases, with 14 bases lying between them. CDR1 and CDR2 (germline): SGHTA, FQGNSA. The CDR3 runs to 13 residues. The CDR3: CASSSGGHGEQYF. As DNA, the CDR3 is TGTGCCAGCAGCTCCGGGGGGCATGGGGAGCAGTACTTC.

This chain links TRBV7-3 with TRBJ1-6; D remains ambiguous. This CDR3 spans 15 amino acids. Trimming took 0 bases from V and 7 from J, leaving 10 bases between them. Germline lookup yields CDR1 SGHTA and CDR2 FQGTGA. For the CDR3, the DNA is TGTGCCAGCAGCTTAACGAGGAATTCCAATTCACCCCTCCACTTT. Its translation: CASSLTRNSNSPLHF.

The chain is built from TRBV5-6 and TRBJ1-3; D is uncertain. CDR3 size: 14 residues. Trimming cost V 5 bases and J 2 bases, with 11 bases left between them. CDR1 is SGHDT and CDR2 is YYEEEE in the germline V gene. The CDR3 DNA sequence: TGTGCCAGCAGGAAGGATGCCCCTGGAAACACCATATATTTT. Encoded protein: CASRKDAPGNTIYF. Full variable domain (rest looked up from reference TRBV5-6 and TRBJ1-3): DAGVTQSPTHLIKTRGQQVTLRCSPKSGHDTVSWYQQALGQGPQFIFQYYEEEERQRGNFPDRFSGHQFPNYSSELNVNALLLGDSALYLCASRKDAPGNTIYFGEGSWLTVV.

This chain links TRBV4-1 with TRBJ1-2; D might be TRBD1 (6 bases). Trimming took 0 bases from V and 3 from J, leaving 11 bases between them. This CDR3 comprises 15 residues. CDR1 MGHRA and CDR2 YSYEKL come from the germline V gene. The CDR3, as DNA: TGCGCCAGCAGCCAAGAAACAGGGATTTACTATGGCTACACCTTC. Translated, it gives CASSQETGIYYGYTF.

This clone was detected a few times. The rearrangement links TRBV11-1 to TRBJ2-5, with unresolved D. Germline V gives CDR1 SGHAT, CDR2 FQDESV (reference sequence). Trimming shortened V by 4 bases and J by 7 bases, and 10 bases separated the two germline ends. The CDR3 has 12 amino acids. The chain's CDR3 is CASSSGLGTQYF. CDR3 nucleotide sequence: TGTGCCAGCAGCTCCGGGTTGGGGACCCAGTACTTC.

The chain couples TRBV7-9 to TRBJ2-1, with TRBD2 identical over 15 bases. The V and J ends lost 5 bases and 8 bases, in that order; junction bases with no gene match: 7. Per the germline V gene, CDR1 is SEHNR and CDR2 is FQNEAQ (reference sequence). The length of the CDR3 is 16 residues. The CDR3 loop reads CASSPRTSGGADEQFF. The CDR3 DNA reads as TGTGCCAGCAGCCCGCGGACTAGCGGGGGGGCCGATGAGCAGTTCTTC.

V is TRBV30 and J is TRBJ1-6; 7 bases fit TRBD1. There are 15 residues in the CDR3. The V segment lost 0 bases and the J segment 7 bases; nucleotides outside the gene matches: 6. CDR1 is GTSNPN, CDR2 SVGIG, per germline (reference sequence). CDR3 residues: CAWSVRGTANSPLHF. CDR3 nucleotides: TGTGCCTGGAGTGTACGGGGGACAGCAAATTCACCCCTCCACTTT.

This clone was counted once. The rearrangement uses TRBV9 and TRBJ1-2, with a tentative D call TRBD1 (6 bases). The germline V gene has CDR1 SGDLS and CDR2 YYNGEE. The length of the CDR3 is 14 residues. Trimming removed 6 bases from V and 7 bases from J, with 19 bases in between. DNA of the CDR3: TGTGCCAGCACGGGGGTAACAGGGCTTGTTGGCTACACCTTC. The encoded protein is CASTGVTGLVGYTF.

The chain has TRBV6-2 or TRBV6-3 and TRBJ1-5; D gene ambiguous. With 7 bases removed from V and 2 bases from J, the gap between germline ends came to 18 bases. The CDR3 sequence is 16 residues long. Germline V gene sequence: CDR1 MNHEY, CDR2 SVGEGT. CDR3 sequence (DNA): TGTGCCAGCACCCCACTGGGCTTCTTACGCAATCAGCCCCAGCATTTT. Amino acid sequence: CASTPLGFLRNQPQHF.

The rearrangement uses TRBV5-4 and TRBJ1-1; D remains unclear. The CDR3 is 13 amino acids. CDR1 SGHNT and CDR2 YYREEE come from the germline V gene (reference sequence). V was trimmed by 1 base and J by 7 bases, leaving 11 bases between them. DNA for the CDR3: TGTGCCAGCAGCTTGAGTCACGACGGTGAAGCTTTCTTT. Its protein is CASSLSHDGEAFF. Looking up the rest from reference TRBV5-4 and TRBJ1-1 gives the full variable domain: ETGVTQSPTHLIKTRGQQVTLRCSSQSGHNTVSWYQQALGQGPQFIFQYYREEENGRGNFPPRFSGLQFPNYSSELNVNALELDDSALYLCASSLSHDGEAFFGQGTRLTVV.

The rearrangement links TRBV9 to TRBJ2-7, with 7 nucleotides matching TRBD2. CDR1 and CDR2 from the germline V gene are SGDLS and YYNGEE. V was clipped by 0 bases and J by 2 bases; unmatched bases: 5. The CDR3 totals 15 residues. CDR3 in DNA: TGTGCCAGCAGCGTAGGGTCTAGCGGAACCTACGAGCAGTACTTC. Its translation is CASSVGSSGTYEQYF.

The V gene is TRBV28, the J gene TRBJ2-5; 9 bases line up with TRBD1. J lost 7 bases, V lost 4 bases, and 13 bases had no gene match. There are 16 residues in the CDR3. Germline V lookup: CDR1 MDHEN, CDR2 SYDVKM. The CDR3 nucleotides are TGTGCCAGCAGTTCGCAGGGGACAGGGTCGGAGGGGACCCAGTACTTC. It codes for CASSSQGTGSEGTQYF.

CDR3 nucleotides: TGTGCCAGCAGCCCCTCCGGGACCCTAACCGAGCAGTACTTC. Residues: CASSPSGTLTEQYF. The rearrangement uses TRBV9 and TRBJ2-7; tentatively, D is TRBD1 or TRBD2 (5 bases each). The V end lost 4 bases, the J end lost 6 bases, and 17 bases lay between the germline ends. The length of the CDR3 is 14 residues. Germline values: CDR1 SGDLS, CDR2 YYNGEE.

The chain recombines TRBV27 with TRBJ1-1; D possibly corresponds to TRBD1 (6 bases). Germline lookup yields CDR1 MNHEY and CDR2 SMNVEV (reference sequence). This CDR3 has 15 residues. The V gene lost 6 bases and the J gene lost 5 bases, with 19 bases spanning the gap. The CDR3 DNA reads TGTGCCAGCAGATCGTCGGGGGGGCTGGGGACTGAAGCTTTCTTT. Translated: CASRSSGGLGTEAFF.

V is TRBV4-1 and J is TRBJ1-2; D remains ambiguous. V was trimmed by 0 bases and J by 4 bases, leaving 12 bases between them. The CDR3 has 15 amino acids. Germline CDR1 MGHRA, CDR2 YSYEKL. The CDR3 here is CASSQDITRLYGYTF. The CDR3 region has the DNA TGCGCCAGCAGCCAAGATATAACGAGGCTCTATGGCTACACCTTC.

This clone came up once. This chain links TRBV2 with TRBJ1-2, with 9 bases aligning to TRBD1. The CDR3 is made up of 14 amino acids. CDR1 SNHLY and CDR2 FYNNEI come from the germline V gene. V lost 6 bases to trimming and J lost 5 bases; unmatched junction nucleotides: 7. The chain's CDR3 is CASSVRTGDYGYTF. In DNA, the CDR3 is TGTGCCAGCAGCGTTAGGACAGGGGATTATGGCTACACCTTC.

Written as DNA, the CDR3 is TGTGCCAGCAGCCAGAATGAGGGGGCGAGGAACACTGAAGCTTTCTTT. Translated: CASSQNEGARNTEAFF. This chain uses TRBV3-1 (or the pseudogene TRBV3-2) with TRBJ1-1, with TRBD1 matching 7 bases. Trimming cost V 3 bases and J 1 base; bases outside gene matches: 8. CDR1 and CDR2 from the germline V gene are LGHDT and YNNKEL (reference sequence). CDR3 length: 16 amino acids.

The chain is built from TRBV7-3 and TRBJ2-3; maybe TRBD2 (7 bases). Germline V gene lookup returns CDR1 SGHTA and CDR2 FQGTGA. The CDR3 runs 16 residues. Trimming removed 3 bases at V and 6 bases at J, with 19 bases between. In DNA form, the CDR3 reads TGTGCCAGCAGCTTGTTTGCGGGGGCGCCCCGGGATACGCAGTATTTT. It encodes CASSLFAGAPRDTQYF.

The chain links TRBV19 to TRBJ1-3, with 9 bases identical to TRBD1. The CDR3 sequence is 15 residues long. V lost 9 bases to trimming and J lost 0 bases; unmatched junction nucleotides: 6. The germline V gene encodes CDR1 LNHDA and CDR2 SQIVND (reference sequence). The CDR3 coding sequence is TGTGCCAGCAGGGACAGGGTTCTCTCTGGAAACACCATATATTTT. This encodes CASRDRVLSGNTIYF.

The V gene is TRBV6-5, the J gene TRBJ2-3; either TRBD1 or TRBD2 may supply D (6 bases each). Germline-derived CDR1 and CDR2 are MNHEY and SVGAGI. This CDR3 contains 13 residues. V dropped 7 bases and J dropped 7 bases, with 15 bases sitting between them. In DNA form, the CDR3 reads TGTGCCAGCATGGAGGGGGTCCGTAATACGCAGTATTTT. It codes for CASMEGVRNTQYF.

V usage is TRBV2 and J usage is TRBJ2-5; D is perhaps TRBD1 (6 bases). Germline V gene data show CDR1 as SNHLY and CDR2 as FYNNEI. The germline V and J ends were trimmed by 4 bases and 1 base, with 10 bases remaining between them. The CDR3 loop spans 14 amino acids. The CDR3 is CASSGQGPQETQYF. DNA of the CDR3: TGTGCCAGCAGTGGTCAGGGGCCCCAAGAGACCCAGTACTTC.

This chain joins TRBV7-2 and TRBJ2-7; possibly TRBD1 or TRBD2 for D (5 bases each). The CDR3 loop spans 15 amino acids. Germline CDR1 reads SGHTA; CDR2 reads FQGNSA. V shed 1 base and J shed 2 bases, with 12 bases lying between them. The CDR3 nucleotides are TGTGCCAGCAGCTTAGTATCGGGGCAGGCCTACGAGCAGTACTTC. Its translation: CASSLVSGQAYEQYF. Supplemented by reference TRBV7-2 and TRBJ2-7, the full variable domain reads GAGVSQSPSNKVTEKGKDVELRCDPISGHTALYWYRQSLGQGLEFLIYFQGNSAPDKSGLPSDRFSAERTGGSVSTLTIQRTQQEDSAVYLCASSLVSGQAYEQYFGPGTRLTVT.

The chain recombines TRBV7-2 with TRBJ1-5; D not resolved. From germline, CDR1 is SGHTA and CDR2 FQGNSA. The ends were cut back, 0 bases at V and 1 base at J, with 7 bases in the middle. CDR3 length equals 15 residues. CDR3 amino acids: CASSLAPGSNQPQHF. The CDR3 DNA reads TGTGCCAGCAGCTTAGCGCCCGGAAGCAATCAGCCCCAGCATTTT.

This chain links TRBV9 with TRBJ1-6; TRBD1 might be the D (6 bases). Per germline, CDR1 SGDLS and CDR2 YYNGEE. Trimming took off 0 bases at V and 10 bases at J, with 17 bases between the two ends. CDR3 length: 16 residues. This CDR3 reads CASSVGVGGGGSPLHF. Here the CDR3 DNA reads TGTGCCAGCAGCGTAGGAGTGGGGGGAGGGGGATCACCCCTCCACTTT.

The chain couples TRBV29-1 to TRBJ2-3; TRBD1 matches at 10 bases. The CDR3 has 15 amino acids. The ends lost 0 bases at V and 3 bases at J; junction bases unmatched: 3. CDR1 SQVTM and CDR2 ANQGSEA come from the germline V gene. CDR3 sequence (DNA): TGCAGCGTTGAAGACCGGGACAGGGGAACAGATACGCAGTATTTT. Protein: CSVEDRDRGTDTQYF.

The chain combines TRBV2 with TRBJ2-3; a possible D gene is TRBD1 (6 bases). Per the germline V gene, CDR1 is SNHLY and CDR2 is FYNNEI. With 3 bases removed from V and 0 bases from J, the gap between germline ends came to 10 bases. CDR3 length: 15 amino acids. The CDR3 sequence: CASSETGVSTDTQYF. DNA for the CDR3: TGTGCCAGCAGTGAGACAGGCGTTAGCACAGATACGCAGTATTTT.

This sequence joins TRBV6-5 and TRBJ1-1, with TRBD1 identical over 10 bases. After removal of 0 bases from V and 5 bases from J, the junction contained 3 bases not matched to a gene. This CDR3 spans 15 amino acids. Germline CDR1 and CDR2: MNHEY and SVGAGI. The CDR3 reads CASSYSWTGGTEAFF. The CDR3 DNA sequence: TGTGCCAGCAGTTACTCTTGGACAGGGGGAACTGAAGCTTTCTTT.

The chain uses TRBV4-3 and TRBJ1-4; D unclear. The CDR3 has 15 amino acids. Trimming stripped 0 bases from V and 4 bases from J, with 9 bases between. Germline values: CDR1 LGHNA, CDR2 YSLEER. The CDR3 loop is CASSQDNPGNEKLFF. DNA for the CDR3: TGCGCCAGCAGCCAAGATAATCCGGGTAATGAAAAACTGTTTTTT.

Only a few counts were recorded for this clone. For the CDR3, the DNA is TGTGCCAGCAGTTACTTAACAGGGACGGTAGGCTACACCTTC. Translating gives CASSYLTGTVGYTF. The chain combines TRBV6-5 with TRBJ1-2; D is possibly TRBD1 (6 bases). The germline CDR1 and CDR2 sequences are MNHEY and SVGAGI. The CDR3 consists of 14 residues. Trimming took 1 base from V and 8 from J, leaving 14 bases between them.

This sequence joins TRBV5-4 and TRBJ1-2; 8 positions agree with TRBD1. The CDR3 consists of 13 residues. V shed 3 bases, J shed 7 bases, and the junction held 5 bases outside the gene matches. The germline V gene has CDR1 SGHNT and CDR2 YYREEE (reference sequence). CDR3 residues: CASSSNTGGGYTF. DNA of the CDR3: TGTGCCAGCAGCTCGAATACAGGGGGTGGCTACACCTTC.

This chain links TRBV6-4 with TRBJ1-5; D remains ambiguous. The germline gives CDR1 MRHNA, CDR2 SNTAGT. Trimming removed 2 bases at V and 0 bases at J, with 14 bases between. CDR3 length equals 17 residues. The CDR3 here is CASSDHRRNLSNQPQHF. The CDR3 nucleotides are TGTGCCAGCAGTGACCATAGACGGAACCTTAGCAATCAGCCCCAGCATTTT.